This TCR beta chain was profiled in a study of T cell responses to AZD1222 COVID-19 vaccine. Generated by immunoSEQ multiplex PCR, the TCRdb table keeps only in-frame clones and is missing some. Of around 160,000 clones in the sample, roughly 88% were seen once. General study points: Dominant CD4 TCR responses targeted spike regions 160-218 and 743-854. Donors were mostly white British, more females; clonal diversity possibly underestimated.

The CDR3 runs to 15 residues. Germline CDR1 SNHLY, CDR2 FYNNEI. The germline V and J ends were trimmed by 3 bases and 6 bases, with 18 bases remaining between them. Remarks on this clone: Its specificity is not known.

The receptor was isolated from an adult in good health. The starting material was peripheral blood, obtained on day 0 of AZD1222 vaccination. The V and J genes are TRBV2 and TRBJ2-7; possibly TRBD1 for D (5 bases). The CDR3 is CASSEGQVDRSEQYF. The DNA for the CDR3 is TGTGCCAGCAGTGAGGGGCAGGTTGATCGATCCGAGCAGTACTTC.